These 15 T cell receptor beta chains share one sample of origin, sequenced in a study of CD8+ T cells in alopecia areata. The treatment: oral pan-JAK inhibitor, 5-10 mg twice daily. Reverse transcribed after extraction, RNA yielded cDNA as the sequencing template. Some clones are missing from TCRdb's copy, which holds only in-frame ones; the method was immunoSEQ multiplex PCR. The table shows fewer than 250,000 clones, with around 56% occurring only once. Source: CD4+ T cells sorted from blood, taken at week 4, from a patient treated with tofacitinib. All receptors derive from a human donor with alopecia areata.

The J gene is TRBJ2-3, the V gene TRBV6-5; tentative D call: TRBD1 (6 bases). The germline V and J ends were trimmed by 1 base and 2 bases, with 13 bases remaining between them. The CDR3 covers 16 residues. CDR1 and CDR2 (germline): MNHEY, SVGAGI. CDR3 residues: CASSYLYREDTDTQYF. The CDR3 DNA reads as TGTGCCAGCAGTTACTTATACAGGGAAGACACAGATACGCAGTATTTT.

The CDR3: CAWSGSRRGTEAFF. The DNA for the CDR3 is TGTGCCTGGAGTGGGTCCAGGAGGGGCACTGAAGCTTTCTTT. The chain joins TRBV30 to TRBJ1-1; maybe TRBD1 (5 bases). The germline V and J ends were trimmed by 1 base and 4 bases, with 13 bases remaining between them. The CDR3 covers 14 residues. The germline V gene encodes CDR1 GTSNPN and CDR2 SVGIG (reference sequence). Full variable domain (outside the CDR3, taken from reference TRBV30 and TRBJ1-1): SQTIHQWPATLVQPVGSPLSLECTVEGTSNPNLYWYRQAAGRGLQLLFYSVGIGQISSEVPQNLSASRPQDRQFILSSKKLLLSDSGFYLCAWSGSRRGTEAFFGQGTRLTVV.

This clone has a handful of counts. The chain joins TRBV6-5 to TRBJ2-7; TRBD2 matches at 9 bases. With V trimmed by 4 bases and J by 9 bases, 13 bases remained unmatched. This CDR3 comprises 15 residues. Germline CDR1 is MNHEY and CDR2 is SVGAGI. The CDR3 nucleotides are TGTGCCAGCAGTTTAAATTTTGGCGGGAGGGTTCTGCAGTACTTC. Residues: CASSLNFGGRVLQYF.

The rearrangement joins TRBV25-1 to TRBJ1-2; D gene unclear. CDR1 and CDR2 (germline): MGHDK, SYGVNS. V lost 4 bases, J lost 8 bases, and 14 bases lay in between. This CDR3 is 13 amino acids long. CDR3 in amino acids: CASSGTSKGGYTF. In DNA form, the CDR3 reads TGTGCCAGCAGTGGAACCTCCAAAGGAGGCTACACCTTC.

The chain combines TRBV19 with TRBJ2-3; D call uncertain. CDR1 and CDR2 (germline): LNHDA, SQIVND (reference sequence). V lost 6 bases and J 1 base, leaving 11 bases between the germline ends. The CDR3 spans 14 residues. In nucleotides, the CDR3 is TGTGCCAGTAGGCCCGATCCCGGCACAGATACGCAGTATTTT. Protein product: CASRPDPGTDTQYF.

The rearrangement uses TRBV18 and TRBJ2-7; 11 nucleotides match TRBD1. V was clipped by 3 bases and J by 3 bases; unmatched bases: 4. This CDR3 has 15 amino acids. Germline CDR1 KGHSH, CDR2 LQKENI. The CDR3 reads CASSPGGQGDYEQYF. In DNA form, the CDR3 reads TGTGCCAGCTCACCCGGGGGACAGGGGGACTACGAGCAGTACTTC.

The CDR3: CSVITGIGNQPQHF. DNA of the CDR3: TGCAGCGTTATAACAGGGATTGGCAATCAGCCCCAGCATTTT. V gene TRBV29-1 combines with J gene TRBJ1-5, with D possibly being TRBD1 (6 bases). The germline gives CDR1 SQVTM, CDR2 ANQGSEA. V was shortened by 5 bases and J by 2 bases, with 13 bases between the two germline ends. The CDR3 contains 14 residues. Complete variable domain (other parts from reference TRBV29-1 and TRBJ1-5): SAVISQKPSRDICQRGTSLTIQCQVDSQVTMMFWYRQQPGQSLTLIATANQGSEATYESGFVIDKFPISRPNLTFSTLTVSNMSPEDSSIYLCSVITGIGNQPQHFGDGTRLSIL.

The chain uses TRBV11-2 and TRBJ2-3; 7 nucleotides align to TRBD1. The CDR3 loop spans 17 amino acids. Germline loops: CDR1 SGHAT, CDR2 FQNNGV. V trimming: 1 base; J trimming: 4 bases; junction bases outside the gene matches: 11. The chain's CDR3 is CASSLGLPRQGPDTQYF. CDR3 in DNA: TGTGCCAGCAGCTTAGGACTACCTCGACAGGGTCCAGATACGCAGTATTTT.

The chain links TRBV30 to TRBJ2-7; D is undetermined. The CDR3 spans 13 residues. Germline V gene sequence: CDR1 GTSNPN, CDR2 SVGIG (reference sequence). Trimming cost V 3 bases and J 3 bases, with 12 bases left between them. The CDR3 DNA follows: TGTGCCTGGAGGTCCGACTCCCACTACGAGCAGTACTTC. This sequence encodes CAWRSDSHYEQYF.

In the case of this clone: Additional DNA sequences in this sample encode the identical CDR3. The V and J genes are TRBV15 and TRBJ2-5; no definite D call. CDR1 is LNHNV and CDR2 is YYDKDF in the germline V gene (reference sequence). CDR3 length: 14 residues. Trimming removed 1 base from V and 4 bases from J, with 10 bases in between. CDR3 sequence reads: CATSRGGGGETQYF. The CDR3 bases are TGTGCCACCAGCAGAGGTGGCGGCGGAGAGACCCAGTACTTC.

This chain links TRBV4-3 with TRBJ2-5, with 8 bases identical to TRBD1. V lost 0 bases, J lost 4 bases, and 7 bases stayed unmatched. This CDR3 has 16 amino acids. Germline V lookup: CDR1 LGHNA, CDR2 YSLEER. The CDR3 nucleotides read TGCGCCAGCAGCCAAGACGGAGACAGGGGTTCAGAGACCCAGTACTTC. Its translation is CASSQDGDRGSETQYF.

This clone was detected only a few times. The chain carries TRBV29-1 and TRBJ2-1; TRBD2 matches at 8 bases. Germline assignment: CDR1 SQVTM and CDR2 ANQGSEA. With 6 bases clipped from V and 7 bases from J, the junction kept 8 bases outside the gene matches. The CDR3 covers 13 residues. CDR3 in amino acids: CSVMSGSTNEQFF. Written as DNA, the CDR3 is TGCAGCGTCATGAGCGGGAGTACAAATGAGCAGTTCTTC.

The chain recombines TRBV29-1 with TRBJ2-2; D remains unclear. CDR1 is SQVTM and CDR2 is ANQGSEA in the germline V gene. The V gene lost 0 bases and the J gene lost 6 bases, with 11 bases spanning the gap. The CDR3 loop spans 14 amino acids. In DNA, the CDR3 is TGCAGCGTTGAAGAGGGGATTTATCCCGGGGAGCTGTTTTTT. It yields the protein CSVEEGIYPGELFF.

The chain uses TRBV29-1 and TRBJ2-5; D is unclear. This CDR3 comprises 12 residues. Trimming pared 5 bases from V and 0 bases from J, leaving 7 bases between. Per germline, CDR1 SQVTM and CDR2 ANQGSEA. CDR3 loop: CSVSRNQETQYF. CDR3 DNA: TGCAGCGTTTCCAGGAACCAAGAGACCCAGTACTTC.

About this clone itself: Within the sample, other DNA sequences also encode this same CDR3. CDR3 nucleotide sequence: TGTGCCTGGAGTGGGGGGAGCAATCAGCCCCAGCATTTT. This encodes CAWSGGSNQPQHF. The chain carries TRBV30 and TRBJ1-5; tentative D call: TRBD1 (5 bases). CDR1 GTSNPN and CDR2 SVGIG come from the germline V gene (reference sequence). The ends were cut back, 1 base at V and 1 base at J, with 5 bases in the middle. The CDR3 runs to 13 residues.